Following are 29 T cell receptor beta chains from one sample sequenced in a study of shared clonotypes between healthy human individuals. Profiled with immunoSEQ multiplex PCR; TCRdb holds only in-frame clones, not every one. The sample records roughly 2,500,000 clones, approximately 93% being singletons. Sequencing input: naive CD4+ T cells from PBMCs. The subset was: CD45RA+ positively selected. The receptors come from a man between 18 and 35 years old in good health. Some clones in this sample may be carry-over from other donors' samples.

The chain couples TRBV7-9 to TRBJ2-5; a weak D match, TRBD1 (6 bases). With 7 bases removed from V and 4 bases from J, the gap between germline ends came to 19 bases. Germline V gene sequence: CDR1 SEHNR, CDR2 FQNEAQ (reference sequence). CDR3 length: 15 residues. For the CDR3, the DNA is TGTGCCAGCACCTCCCCCCAGGGGAAGGGAGAGACCCAGTACTTC. It specifies CASTSPQGKGETQYF.

The table lists this clone with a count of one. J is TRBJ2-1 and V is TRBV15, with TRBD2 as a possible D gene (6 bases). The CDR3 loop spans 15 amino acids. V shed 3 bases and J shed 6 bases, with 15 bases lying between them. The germline V gene has CDR1 LNHNV and CDR2 YYDKDF (reference sequence). The CDR3 DNA reads as TGTGCCACCAGCAGGGAATGGCGGGATCGCAATGAGCAGTTCTTC. It codes for CATSREWRDRNEQFF.

The gene calls are TRBV12-5 and TRBJ1-2, with 7 positions matching TRBD1. The CDR3 has 14 amino acids. With V trimmed by 5 bases and J by 8 bases, 11 bases remained unmatched. Germline CDR1 and CDR2: LGHNT and FRNRAP. CDR3 in amino acids: CASGHKTGVGGYTF. In DNA form, the CDR3 reads TGTGCTAGTGGTCATAAAACAGGGGTGGGCGGCTACACCTTC.

This chain joins TRBV7-8 and TRBJ2-3, with 9 nucleotides matching TRBD2. V was clipped by 4 bases and J by 5 bases; unmatched bases: 7. CDR1 and CDR2 from the germline V gene are SGHVS and FQNEAQ. CDR3 length: 15 amino acids. This chain's CDR3 is CASSSERGARDTQYF. The CDR3 DNA reads TGTGCCAGCAGCTCCGAGCGGGGGGCGCGAGATACGCAGTATTTT.

About this clone: Other DNA sequences of this sample code for an identical CDR3. CDR3 sequence: CASSLPGANTGELFF. For the CDR3, the DNA is TGTGCCAGCAGTTTACCCGGGGCGAACACCGGGGAGCTGTTTTTT. The J gene is TRBJ2-2, the V gene TRBV28; a possible D gene is TRBD2 (5 bases). Germline-derived CDR1 and CDR2 are MDHEN and SYDVKM. V shed 2 bases and J shed 0 bases, with 7 bases lying between them. This CDR3 contains 15 residues.

The V gene is TRBV6-1, the J gene TRBJ1-3, with D perhaps TRBD1 (6 bases). From germline, CDR1 is MNHNS and CDR2 SASEGT. V was cut by 3 bases and J by 4 bases, with 13 bases left in between. The CDR3 totals 15 residues. The CDR3 nucleotides are TGTGCCAGCAGTGACAATACAGGGCGCGGAAACACCATATATTTT. Its translation is CASSDNTGRGNTIYF.

This chain joins TRBV9 and TRBJ2-7; 8 bases line up with TRBD1. Per germline, CDR1 SGDLS and CDR2 YYNGEE. The length of the CDR3 is 15 residues. Germline trimming cut 4 bases from V and 2 bases from J; bases unmatched to any gene: 8. CDR3 sequence: CASSPTTGATYEQYF. As DNA, the CDR3 is TGTGCCAGCAGCCCAACGACAGGGGCCACCTACGAGCAGTACTTC.

The rearrangement uses TRBV10-1 and TRBJ2-5, with a possible D match to TRBD2 (5 bases). CDR1 and CDR2 (germline): WNHNN, SYGVQD (reference sequence). The CDR3 consists of 14 residues. Trimming left V 0 bases short and J 1 base short, with 6 bases between. CDR3 DNA: TGCGCCAGCAGTGAGTCGGACTCCCAAGAGACCCAGTACTTC. Protein product: CASSESDSQETQYF.

This clone was detected only a few times. The rearrangement links TRBV15 to TRBJ1-1, with unresolved D. The germline CDR1 and CDR2 sequences are LNHNV and YYDKDF (reference sequence). V was pared by 0 bases and J by 1 base, with 6 bases between. The CDR3 length is 14 residues. CDR3 nucleotides: TGTGCCACCAGCAGAGAATTGGCGAACACTGAAGCTTTCTTT. The encoded protein is CATSRELANTEAFF.

The J gene is TRBJ1-3, the V gene TRBV7-9, with 8 bases aligning to TRBD1. The V segment lost 5 bases and the J segment 2 bases; nucleotides outside the gene matches: 2. The CDR3 is 14 amino acids. In germline, CDR1 is SEHNR, CDR2 FQNEAQ (reference sequence). As DNA, the CDR3 is TGTGCCAGCAGCGAGACAGGGGCTGGAAACACCATATATTTT. Amino acids: CASSETGAGNTIYF.

Worth noting for this clone: At the DNA level, this CDR3 is encoded by other sequences in the same sample as well. The chain carries TRBV5-1 and TRBJ1-3, with D maybe TRBD1 (5 bases). V dropped 1 base and J dropped 0 bases, with 5 bases sitting between them. Germline V gene data show CDR1 as SGHRS and CDR2 as YFSETQ. This CDR3 comprises 14 residues. The CDR3 region is CASSLQGSGNTIYF. As DNA, the CDR3 is TGCGCCAGCAGCTTGCAGGGCTCTGGAAACACCATATATTTT.

J is TRBJ2-3 and V is TRBV5-6; unclear D gene. The V gene's germline CDR1 is SGHDT and CDR2 YYEEEE. The CDR3 spans 15 residues. The V end lost 4 bases, the J end lost 4 bases, and 16 bases lay between the germline ends. The CDR3 loop reads CASSQYKGGPDTQYF. The CDR3 region has the DNA TGTGCCAGCAGCCAGTATAAGGGTGGGCCAGATACGCAGTATTTT.

The chain links TRBV4-3 to TRBJ1-4, with D unclear. The V gene's germline CDR1 is LGHNA and CDR2 YSLEER. This CDR3 is built from 15 residues. V was cut by 3 bases and J by 1 base, with 9 bases left in between. This CDR3 is CASSHRLVTNEKLFF. The CDR3 DNA sequence: TGCGCCAGCAGCCATCGACTTGTAACTAATGAAAAACTGTTTTTT.

In its sample, this clone was seen once. The chain has TRBV4-2 and TRBJ2-3; 11 nucleotides align to TRBD2. Germline lookup yields CDR1 LGHNA and CDR2 YNFKEQ. V lost 4 bases to trimming and J lost 2 bases; unmatched junction nucleotides: 8. This CDR3 spans 17 amino acids. The CDR3 loop reads CASSPQTSGAFTDTQYF. For the CDR3, the DNA is TGTGCCAGCAGCCCCCAGACTAGCGGGGCATTCACAGATACGCAGTATTTT.

The chain uses TRBV5-1 and TRBJ1-2; D gene ambiguous. The CDR3 has 13 amino acids. V gave up 2 bases and J gave up 7 bases, with 12 bases separating them. Germline-derived CDR1 and CDR2 are SGHRS and YFSETQ. The CDR3, as DNA: TGCGCCAGCAGCTTCAGGCCCCTGTCTGGCTACACCTTC. It encodes CASSFRPLSGYTF.

The rearrangement joins TRBV2 to TRBJ1-5, with TRBD1 matching 10 bases. CDR1 is SNHLY, CDR2 FYNNEI, per germline. The trim removed 5 bases at V and 4 bases at J, leaving 2 bases unmatched. The CDR3 sequence is 14 residues long. The DNA of the CDR3 is TGTGCCAGCAGTTGGACAGGGGGGAATCAGCCCCAGCATTTT. This gives the protein CASSWTGGNQPQHF. Using reference TRBV2 and TRBJ1-5 for the parts outside the CDR3, the full variable domain is EPEVTQTPSHQVTQMGQEVILRCVPISNHLYFYWYRQILGQKVEFLVSFYNNEISEKSEIFDDQFSVERPDGSNFTLKIRSTKLEDSAMYFCASSWTGGNQPQHFGDGTRLSIL.

This clone was picked up a small number of times. Different DNA sequences within this sample yield the same CDR3. This chain links TRBV19 with TRBJ1-5; D possibly corresponds to TRBD1 (6 bases). Germline-derived CDR1 and CDR2 are LNHDA and SQIVND (reference sequence). With 4 bases removed from V and 6 bases from J, the gap between germline ends came to 13 bases. This CDR3 has 14 residues. The CDR3 bases are TGTGCCAGTAGTACAGGGGAAGTAAGTCAGCCCCAGCATTTT. Protein: CASSTGEVSQPQHF.

V is TRBV4-2 and J is TRBJ2-6, with D perhaps TRBD1 or TRBD2 (5 bases each). Germline V gives CDR1 LGHNA, CDR2 YNFKEQ. V was cut by 1 base and J by 0 bases, with 13 bases left in between. The CDR3 has 18 residues. The CDR3 is CASSQATTGTSGANVLTF. CDR3 sequence (DNA): TGTGCCAGCAGCCAAGCGACGACGGGGACCTCTGGGGCCAACGTCCTGACTTTC.

V is TRBV7-6 and J is TRBJ2-7; tentative D call: TRBD1 (6 bases). The CDR3 extends over 13 amino acids. Between the trimmed V and J ends, which lost 5 bases and 3 bases, there was a span of 11 bases. The V gene's germline CDR1 is SGHVS and CDR2 FNYEAQ. The CDR3 loop reads CASSPGQFYEQYF. The CDR3 DNA is TGTGCCAGCAGCCCAGGACAGTTCTACGAGCAGTACTTC.

V is TRBV7-3 and J is TRBJ2-1, with D unclear. Between the trimmed V and J ends, which lost 5 bases and 6 bases, there was a span of 14 bases. This CDR3 is built from 14 residues. Germline CDR1 and CDR2: SGHTA and FQGTGA. The CDR3 coding sequence is TGTGCCAGCAGCCCCCGATCTTTGTCCAATGAGCAGTTCTTC. Its protein product is CASSPRSLSNEQFF.

This chain uses TRBV18 with TRBJ2-7; D not resolved. This CDR3 contains 14 residues. Germline-derived CDR1 and CDR2 are KGHSH and LQKENI. Trimming cost V 3 bases and J 4 bases, with 13 bases left between them. The CDR3 protein is CASSPFWGGYEQYF. Written as DNA, the CDR3 is TGTGCCAGCTCACCCTTTTGGGGTGGGTACGAGCAGTACTTC.

The V gene is TRBV10-3, the J gene TRBJ2-1; possibly TRBD1 or TRBD2 for D (5 bases each). The CDR3 sequence is 19 residues long. Trimming left V 0 bases short and J 5 bases short, with 23 bases between. CDR1 is ENHRY and CDR2 is SYGVKD in the germline V gene. The CDR3 DNA is TGTGCCATCAGTGAGTCGTTAGGGGCGGAGGCGCTTTGGGACAATGAGCAGTTCTTC. Translation: CAISESLGAEALWDNEQFF.

V gene TRBV7-2 combines with J gene TRBJ2-1, with D possibly TRBD1 on 5 matching bases. The CDR3 sequence is 10 residues long. CDR1 and CDR2 from the germline V gene are SGHTA and FQGNSA. Trimming cost V 4 bases and J 10 bases, with 5 bases left between them. As DNA, the CDR3 is TGTGCCAGCAGCTCAGGGGAGCAGTTCTTC. Its translation: CASSSGEQFF.

This chain uses TRBV5-8 with TRBJ2-1, with 7 bases that match TRBD1. This CDR3 spans 15 amino acids. Trimming removed 4 bases from V and 3 bases from J; junction bases left unmatched: 7. Germline V lookup: CDR1 SGHTS, CDR2 YDEGEE. The CDR3, as DNA: TGTGCCAGCAGCCCCCGGGACAGACTCTACAATGAGCAGTTCTTC. Protein sequence: CASSPRDRLYNEQFF.

The rearrangement links TRBV15 to TRBJ1-2; no definite D call. Deletions cut 0 bases from V and 0 bases from J, with 8 bases between. Germline V gene data show CDR1 as LNHNV and CDR2 as YYDKDF (reference sequence). The CDR3 sequence is 15 residues long. CDR3 amino acids: CATSRETQTNYGYTF. In DNA, the CDR3 is TGTGCCACCAGCAGAGAAACCCAGACTAACTATGGCTACACCTTC. Combining the CDR3 with reference TRBV15 and TRBJ1-2 gives the whole variable domain DAMVIQNPRYQVTQFGKPVTLSCSQTLNHNVMYWYQQKSSQAPKLLFHYYDKDFNNEADTPDNFQSRRPNTSFCFLDIRSPGLGDTAMYLCATSRETQTNYGYTFGSGTRLTVV.

J is TRBJ2-2 and V is TRBV7-3; D gene ambiguous. The germline V gene encodes CDR1 SGHTA and CDR2 FQGTGA. The length of the CDR3 is 13 residues. The ends were cut back, 2 bases at V and 3 bases at J, with 4 bases in the middle. The CDR3 DNA follows: TGTGCCAGCAGCTTATTGGACACCGGGGAGCTGTTTTTT. Amino acids: CASSLLDTGELFF.

V gene TRBV28 combines with J gene TRBJ2-7; D perhaps matches TRBD1 (6 bases). Trimming left V 5 bases short and J 2 bases short, with 19 bases between. The CDR3 consists of 16 residues. Germline V gene data show CDR1 as MDHEN and CDR2 as SYDVKM. CDR3 region: CASSAPGRRTAYEQYF. Here the CDR3 DNA reads TGTGCCAGCAGTGCCCCGGGACGGAGGACAGCCTACGAGCAGTACTTC.

The chain combines TRBV29-1 with TRBJ2-1, with 7 bases fitting TRBD1. The length of the CDR3 is 15 residues. V shed 7 bases and J 1 base; nucleotides not matched to a gene: 10. Germline CDR1 and CDR2: SQVTM and ANQGSEA. CDR3 sequence (DNA): TGCAGCGGCACTACAGGGGCCTCTTCCTACAATGAGCAGTTCTTC. This encodes CSGTTGASSYNEQFF.

This clone has just a few counts. In nucleotides, the CDR3 is TGCAGCGTTGAGGTTACCGACTCTGAAGCTTTCTTT. Protein: CSVEVTDSEAFF. The chain joins TRBV29-1 to TRBJ1-1; no clear D. This CDR3 is 12 amino acids long. Per the germline V gene, CDR1 is SQVTM and CDR2 is ANQGSEA. V was pared by 3 bases and J by 6 bases, with 11 bases between.